This T cell receptor (beta chain) derives from a study of T cells after yellow fever vaccination. Overall study context: Preparation of fractions with low cell numbers was performed using SMART-Seq v4 Ultra Low Input.

A universal primer site and UMIs were added as TCR cDNA was made by 5'RACE template switching. From the 5' RACE reads, TCRdb called clonotypes with MiXCR, one entry per CDR3 protein. This table holds 340,000 or so distinct CDR3 sequences, around 13% found once. The CDR3 has 17 amino acids. CDR1 is SGHRS and CDR2 is YFSETQ in the germline V gene. V lost 4 bases to trimming and J lost 2 bases, with 20 bases between them. This TCR came from a man aged 18 to 35 who received the YFV17D yellow fever vaccine. The sample here was CD4+ T cells sorted from PBMCs, taken 15 days after the yellow fever booster vaccination. The chain is built from TRBV5-1 and TRBJ2-3; TRBD2 might be the D (7 bases). The CDR3 nucleotides are TGCGCCAGCAGCCCCCAAGGCAGGGCGGGGGCCACAGATACGCAGTATTTT. As protein: CASSPQGRAGATDTQYF.